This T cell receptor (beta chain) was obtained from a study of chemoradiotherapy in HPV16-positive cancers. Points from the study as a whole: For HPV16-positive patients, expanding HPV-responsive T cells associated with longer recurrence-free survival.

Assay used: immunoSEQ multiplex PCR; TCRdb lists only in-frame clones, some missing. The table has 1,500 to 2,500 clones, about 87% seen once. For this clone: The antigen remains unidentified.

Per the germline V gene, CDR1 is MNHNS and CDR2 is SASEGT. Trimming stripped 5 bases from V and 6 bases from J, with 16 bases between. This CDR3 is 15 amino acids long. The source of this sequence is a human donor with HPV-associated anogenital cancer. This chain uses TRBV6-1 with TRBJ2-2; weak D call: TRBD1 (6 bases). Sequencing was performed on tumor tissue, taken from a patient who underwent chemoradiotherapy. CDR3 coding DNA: TGTGCCAGCAGTAATCCGGGACATAGCGCCGGGGAGCTGTTTTTT. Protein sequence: CASSNPGHSAGELFF.